This T cell receptor beta chain was profiled in a study of cytomegalovirus exposure and HLA in healthy donors. Study-wide findings and caveats: Across donors, most TCRs were seen rarely, yet some public ones were widespread. The study designated about 160 TCR beta chains cytomegalovirus-associated.

V shed 6 bases and J shed 0 bases, with 15 bases lying between them. The germline gives CDR1 SGDLS, CDR2 YYNGEE. The length of the CDR3 is 15 residues. Clones were sequenced by immunoSEQ multiplex PCR, and TCRdb holds only the in-frame ones, with some missing. The table records 200,000 or so clones, around 88% of them present only once. A remark on this clone: What it binds is not known.

Material for sequencing was PBMCs. The chain carries TRBV9 and TRBJ1-1; no clear D. The source of this sequence is a woman between 18 and 29 years old in good health and CMV-seronegative. The DNA for the CDR3 is TGTGCCAGCACCCGTGTTAGAGGCATGAACACTGAAGCTTTCTTT. Translated, it gives CASTRVRGMNTEAFF.